Listed here are 5 T cell receptor beta chains from one sample, sequenced in a study of blood T cell repertoires in COVID-19. Repertoires were generated with immunoSEQ multiplex PCR, while TCRdb's copy carries only in-frame clones and drops some. The sample has 200,000 to 250,000 clones; under 90% are singletons. Sequenced material: peripheral blood. The receptor source for this set is a woman aged 80 or over with acute or convalescent COVID-19.

This sequence joins TRBV29-1 and TRBJ1-1; no definite D call. V was pared by 1 base and J by 8 bases, with 17 bases between. The CDR3 sequence is 14 residues long. Germline loops: CDR1 SQVTM, CDR2 ANQGSEA. In DNA form, the CDR3 reads TGCAGCGTTGAAGGCCTACTCCTCACGAGGGAAGCTTTCTTT. It is translated as CSVEGLLLTREAFF.

This sequence joins TRBV7-2 and TRBJ2-7, with 11 bases matching TRBD1. Germline CDR1 SGHTA, CDR2 FQGNSA. This CDR3 has 15 residues. The J segment lost 2 bases and the V segment lost 6 bases, leaving 6 bases of the junction unmatched. The CDR3 spells CASRGGGQGAYEQYF. CDR3 DNA sequence: TGTGCCAGCAGGGGAGGGGGACAGGGGGCCTACGAGCAGTACTTC.

The table lists this clone with a few counts. The chain employs TRBV7-6 and TRBJ2-5; 8 bases are shared with TRBD1. The V segment lost 5 bases and the J segment 1 base; nucleotides outside the gene matches: 9. The V gene's germline CDR1 is SGHVS and CDR2 FNYEAQ. This CDR3 spans 16 amino acids. CDR3 loop: CASSRLGQAGQETQYF. In DNA form, the CDR3 reads TGTGCCAGCAGCCGCCTGGGACAGGCGGGCCAAGAGACCCAGTACTTC.

The chain links TRBV6-5 to TRBJ1-1; D is ambiguous. In germline, CDR1 is MNHEY, CDR2 SVGAGI. Trimming left V 0 bases short and J 0 bases short, with 11 bases between. This CDR3 has 16 residues. The CDR3 DNA reads as TGTGCCAGCAGTTACTCGAGGCATACCTTGAACACTGAAGCTTTCTTT. Protein: CASSYSRHTLNTEAFF.

The chain combines TRBV23-1 with TRBJ2-5; a possible D gene is TRBD1 (5 bases). TRBV23-1 is identified as an open reading frame with a role that is uncertain. There are 15 residues in the CDR3. The germline V and J ends were trimmed by 2 bases and 2 bases, with 12 bases remaining between them. The CDR3 region is CASSQQRQKQETQYF. The CDR3, as DNA: TGCGCCAGCAGTCAACAGCGACAGAAACAAGAGACCCAGTACTTC.